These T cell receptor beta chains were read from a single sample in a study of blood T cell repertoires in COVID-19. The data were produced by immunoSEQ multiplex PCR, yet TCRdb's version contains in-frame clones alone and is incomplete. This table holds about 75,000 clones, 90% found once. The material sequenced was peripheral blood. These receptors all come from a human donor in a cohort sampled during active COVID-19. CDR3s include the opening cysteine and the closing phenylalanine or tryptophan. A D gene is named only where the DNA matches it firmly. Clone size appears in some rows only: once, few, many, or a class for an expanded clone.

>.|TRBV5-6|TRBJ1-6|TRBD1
TGTGCCAGCAGCCAGACAGGGAACTCCTATAATTCACCCCTCCACTTT
CASSQTGNSYNSPLHF
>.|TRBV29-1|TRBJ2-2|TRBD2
TGCAGCGTTGTTAGCGGGAGGTCGAACACCGGGGAGCTGTTTTTT
CSVVSGRSNTGELFF
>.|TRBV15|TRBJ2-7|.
TGTGCCACCAGCAGAGATGGGTGGCTGTCATCATCAGGCGAGCAGTACTTC
CATSRDGWLSSSGEQYF
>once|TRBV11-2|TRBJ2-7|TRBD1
TGTGCCAGCAGCAGGAACAGGGGCGAGCAGTACTTC
CASSRNRGEQYF
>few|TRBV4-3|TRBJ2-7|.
TGCGCCAGCAGCCAAGATATAGCCTACGAGCAGTACTTC
CASSQDIAYEQYF
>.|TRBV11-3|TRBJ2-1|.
TGTGCCAGCAGCTTACGTCATAACAGGGTTCCGAATGAGCAGTTCTTC
CASSLRHNRVPNEQFF
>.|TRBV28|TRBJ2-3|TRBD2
TGTGCCAGCAGTTTATATAAGAGCGGGAGTATAACAGATACGCAGTATTTT
CASSLYKSGSITDTQYF
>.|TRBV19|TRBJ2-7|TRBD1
TGTGCCAGTAGCGAAATGGGACAGGGCTACGAGCAGTACTTC
CASSEMGQGYEQYF
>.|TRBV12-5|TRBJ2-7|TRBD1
TGTGCTAGTGGTTTGGTGGGACAGGGGGCGTCCTACGAGCAGTACTTC
CASGLVGQGASYEQYF
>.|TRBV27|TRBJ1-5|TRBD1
TGTGCCAGCAGTCCGAGACAGGGCTATAGCAATCAGCCCCAGCATTTT
CASSPRQGYSNQPQHF
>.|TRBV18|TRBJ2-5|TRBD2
TGTGCCAGCTCACCCGGGGGGAGCCAAGAGACCCAGTACTTC
CASSPGGSQETQYF
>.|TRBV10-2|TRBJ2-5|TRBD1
TGCGCCAGTAATCTTGCTGGACAGGGGAGGATGGAGACCCAGTACTTC
CASNLAGQGRMETQYF
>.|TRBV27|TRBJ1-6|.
TGTGCCAGCAGTACAGGACAGAGTTATAATTCACCCCTCCACTTT
CASSTGQSYNSPLHF
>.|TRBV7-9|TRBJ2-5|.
TGTGCCAGCAGCCCTGGGGGGTTGGAGACCCAGTACTTC
CASSPGGLETQYF
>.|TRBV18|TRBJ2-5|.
TGTGCCAGCTCACCGAATGCCGGAGAGACCCAGTACTTC
CASSPNAGETQYF
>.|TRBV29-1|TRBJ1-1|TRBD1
TGCAGCGTTGATCCCGGACAGGGGAGCGCCACTGAAGCTTTCTTT
CSVDPGQGSATEAFF
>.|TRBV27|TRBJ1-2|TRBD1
TGTGCCAGCAGTGACAGGGGAAACTATGGCTACACCTTC
CASSDRGNYGYTF
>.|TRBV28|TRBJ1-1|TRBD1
TGTGCCAGCAGTTCAGCCCTATTGACAGGGGGCCTCACTGAAGCTTTCTTT
CASSSALLTGGLTEAFF
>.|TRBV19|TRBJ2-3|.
TGTGCCGCCGGGAAGAATTCTTTAGATACGCAGTATTTT
CAAGKNSLDTQYF
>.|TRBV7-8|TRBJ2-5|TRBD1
TGTGCCAGCAGCCCAGCGGACAGGGGCCAAGAGACCCAGTACTTC
CASSPADRGQETQYF
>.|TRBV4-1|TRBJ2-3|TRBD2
TGCGCCAGCAGCCAAGGAAGGCCAAAGCGGGGGGAAACAGATACGCAGTATTTT
CASSQGRPKRGETDTQYF
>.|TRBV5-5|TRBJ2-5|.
TGTGCCAGTACAGAACAGGGGAGGCGTGAAGAGACCCAGTACTTC
CASTEQGRREETQYF
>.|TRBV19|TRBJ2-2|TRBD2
TGTGCCAGTATCCGGACTAGCGGGGGGCGGAACACCGGGGAGCTGTTTTTT
CASIRTSGGRNTGELFF
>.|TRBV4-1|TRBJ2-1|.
TGCGCCAGCAGCTACATCAGGGAAACTGAGCAGTTCTTC
CASSYIRETEQFF
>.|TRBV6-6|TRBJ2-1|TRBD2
TGTGCCAGCAGTTACTTGGGCGGGAGTCGAAATGAGCAGTTCTTC
CASSYLGGSRNEQFF
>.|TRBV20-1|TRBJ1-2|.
TGCAGTGCTAGCCCGCGGTCTGGCTACACCTTC
CSASPRSGYTF
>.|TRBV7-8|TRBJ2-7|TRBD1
TGTGCCAGCAGCCAGCACAGGGGCGAGCAGTACTTC
CASSQHRGEQYF
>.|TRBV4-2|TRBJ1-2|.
TGTGCCAGCAGCCAAGTTGTTAACACGAACTATGGCTACACCTTC
CASSQVVNTNYGYTF
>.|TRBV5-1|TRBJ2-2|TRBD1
TGCGCCAGCAGCTCACAGGGGAAAAACGGGGAGCTGTTTTTT
CASSSQGKNGELFF
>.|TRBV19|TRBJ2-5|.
TGTGCCAGTAGCCCTAGGATGAGCCCCCAGTGGGAGACCCAGTACTTC
CASSPRMSPQWETQYF
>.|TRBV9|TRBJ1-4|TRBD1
TGTGCCAGCAGCACGGGACAGGGGAATGAAAAACTGTTTTTT
CASSTGQGNEKLFF
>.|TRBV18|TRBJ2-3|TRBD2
TGTGCCAGCTCACCGACTAGCGGGAGTCCAGATACGCAGTATTTT
CASSPTSGSPDTQYF
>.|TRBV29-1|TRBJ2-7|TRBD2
TGCAGCGTCACCCGCGGCGGGGGGCCCTACGAGCAGTACTTC
CSVTRGGGPYEQYF
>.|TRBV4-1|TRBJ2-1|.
TGCGCCAGCAGCCAAGATTGGAGGGATGAGCAGTTCTTC
CASSQDWRDEQFF
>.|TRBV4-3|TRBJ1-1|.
TGCGCCAGCAGCTTTATGGGGGGGGACAACACTGAAGCTTTCTTT
CASSFMGGDNTEAFF
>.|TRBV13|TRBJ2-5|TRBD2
TGTGCCAGCAGCAATAATGCCCTCGGACTAGCGGGAGCGTACCAAGAGACCCAGTACTTC
CASSNNALGLAGAYQETQYF
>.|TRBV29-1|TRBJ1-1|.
TGCAGCGTTCCCATGGGGGGGGCTGAAGCTTTCTTT
CSVPMGGAEAFF
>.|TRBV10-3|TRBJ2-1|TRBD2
TGTGCCATCAGTGTCAACGGGAGGGCCAGCAATGAGCAGTTCTTC
CAISVNGRASNEQFF
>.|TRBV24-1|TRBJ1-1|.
TGTGCCACCAGAGCCCACAGGAACACTGAAGCTTTCTTT
CATRAHRNTEAFF
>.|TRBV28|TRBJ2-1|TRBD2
TGTGCCAGCAGTCCCTTGTTTCGGACTAGCGTATACAATGAGCAGTTCTTC
CASSPLFRTSVYNEQFF
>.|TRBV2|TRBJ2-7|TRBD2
TGTGCCAGCAACCTTCTTAGCGGGGGGGCCTACGAGCAGTACTTC
CASNLLSGGAYEQYF
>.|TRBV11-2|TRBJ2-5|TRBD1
TGTGCCAGCAGCTTCTACGACAGGGGCCAAGAGACCCAGTACTTC
CASSFYDRGQETQYF
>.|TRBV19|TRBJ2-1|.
TGTGCCAGTAGTATTCGCGGGGAGCAGTTCTTC
CASSIRGEQFF
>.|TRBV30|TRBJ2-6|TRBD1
TGTGCCGGATACCCGACAGGGGCCGGGGCCAACGTCCTGACTTTC
CAGYPTGAGANVLTF
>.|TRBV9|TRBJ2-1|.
TGTGCCAGCAGCGTAGTGGCTAGCTCCAACCCATACAATGAGCAGTTCTTC
CASSVVASSNPYNEQFF
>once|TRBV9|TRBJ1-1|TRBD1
TGTGCCAGCAGCGCCGACCACAGGGGGCCGAACACTGAAGCTTTCTTT
CASSADHRGPNTEAFF
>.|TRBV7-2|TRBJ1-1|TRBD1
TGTGCCAGCATTTACACAGGGGCAGGGCGAGCTTTCTTT
CASIYTGAGRAFF
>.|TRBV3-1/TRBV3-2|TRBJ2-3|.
TGTGCCAGCAGCCAAGAACCCACCGGGGGAGATACGCAGTATTTT
CASSQEPTGGDTQYF
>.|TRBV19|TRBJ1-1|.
TGTGCCAGTAGTATATACAGCCAGGGGCCCACTGAAGCTTTCTTT
CASSIYSQGPTEAFF
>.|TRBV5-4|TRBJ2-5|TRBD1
TGTGCCAGCAGCGATCAGGGGGCGGGAGAGACCCAGTACTTC
CASSDQGAGETQYF
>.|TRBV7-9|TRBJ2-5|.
TGTGCCAGCAGCTTCGAGGGGGCGGGGGAGACCCAGTACTTC
CASSFEGAGETQYF
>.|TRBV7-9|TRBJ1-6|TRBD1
TGTGCCAGCAGCTCTGGACAGGGGAATTCACCCCTCCACTTT
CASSSGQGNSPLHF